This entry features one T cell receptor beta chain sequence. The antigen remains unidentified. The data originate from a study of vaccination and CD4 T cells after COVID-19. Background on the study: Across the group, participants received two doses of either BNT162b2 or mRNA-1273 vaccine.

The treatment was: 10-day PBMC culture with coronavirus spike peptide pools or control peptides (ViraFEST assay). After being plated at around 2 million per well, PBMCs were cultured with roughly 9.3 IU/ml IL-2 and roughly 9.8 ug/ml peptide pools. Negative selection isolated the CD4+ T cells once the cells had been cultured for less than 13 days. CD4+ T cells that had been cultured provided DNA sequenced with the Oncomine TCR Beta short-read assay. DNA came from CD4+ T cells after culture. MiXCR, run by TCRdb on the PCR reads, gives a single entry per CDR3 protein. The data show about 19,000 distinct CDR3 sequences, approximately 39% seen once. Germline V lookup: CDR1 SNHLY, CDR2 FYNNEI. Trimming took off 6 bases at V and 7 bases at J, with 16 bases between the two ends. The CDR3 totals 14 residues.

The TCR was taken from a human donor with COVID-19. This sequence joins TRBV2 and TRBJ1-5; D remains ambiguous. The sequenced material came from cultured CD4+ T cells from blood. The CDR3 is CASSGPGMWQPQHF. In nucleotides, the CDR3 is TGTGCCAGCAGCGGCCCGGGGATGTGGCAGCCCCAGCATTTT.